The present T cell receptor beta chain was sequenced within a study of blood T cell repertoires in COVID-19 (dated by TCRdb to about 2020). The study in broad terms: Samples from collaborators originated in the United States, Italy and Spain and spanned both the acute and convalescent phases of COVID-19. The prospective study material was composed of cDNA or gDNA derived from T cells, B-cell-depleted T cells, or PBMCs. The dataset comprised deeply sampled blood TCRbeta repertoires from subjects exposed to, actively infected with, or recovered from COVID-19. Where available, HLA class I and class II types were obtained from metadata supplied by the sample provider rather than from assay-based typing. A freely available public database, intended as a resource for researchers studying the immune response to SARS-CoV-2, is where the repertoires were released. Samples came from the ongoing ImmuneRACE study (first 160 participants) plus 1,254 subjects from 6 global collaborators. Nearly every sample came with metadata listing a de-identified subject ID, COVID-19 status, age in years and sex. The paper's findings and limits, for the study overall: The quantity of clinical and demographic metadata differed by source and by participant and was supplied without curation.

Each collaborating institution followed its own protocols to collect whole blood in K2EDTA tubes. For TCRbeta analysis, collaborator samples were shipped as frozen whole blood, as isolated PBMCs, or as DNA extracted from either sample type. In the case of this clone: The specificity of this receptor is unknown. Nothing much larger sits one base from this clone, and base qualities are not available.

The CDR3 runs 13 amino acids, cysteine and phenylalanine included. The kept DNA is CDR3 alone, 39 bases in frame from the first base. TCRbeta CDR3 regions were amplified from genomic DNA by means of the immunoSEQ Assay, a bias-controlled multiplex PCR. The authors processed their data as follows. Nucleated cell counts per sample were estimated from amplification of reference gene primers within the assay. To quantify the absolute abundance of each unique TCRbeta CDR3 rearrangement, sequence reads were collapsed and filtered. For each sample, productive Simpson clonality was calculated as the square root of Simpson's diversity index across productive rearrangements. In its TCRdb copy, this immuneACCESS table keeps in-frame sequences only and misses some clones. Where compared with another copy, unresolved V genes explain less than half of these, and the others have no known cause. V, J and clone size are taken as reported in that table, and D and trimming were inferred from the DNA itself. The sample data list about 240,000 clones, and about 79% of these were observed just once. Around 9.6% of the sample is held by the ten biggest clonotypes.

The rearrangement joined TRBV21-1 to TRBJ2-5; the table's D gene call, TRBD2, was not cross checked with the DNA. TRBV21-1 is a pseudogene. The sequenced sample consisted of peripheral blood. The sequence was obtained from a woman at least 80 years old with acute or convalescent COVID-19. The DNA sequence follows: TGTGCCAGCAGCCCGCGGGGGCCAAAGACCCAGTACTTC. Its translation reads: CASSPRGPKTQYF.